The 19 T cell receptor beta chains below were found in one sample sequenced in a study of blood T cells in healthy people across ages. Together with a sample-barcoded 5' primer, a J-beta primer mix was included in a second PCR lasting 7 to 11 cycles. From the 5' RACE reads, TCRdb called clonotypes with MiXCR, one entry per CDR3 protein. The sample comprises 750,000 to 950,000 distinct CDR3 sequences, around a quarter of which are singletons, and under 3% rests with the top ten. The sample was also linked to a second study, of T cells of mothers and their children.

Sequencing was done on a sample of blood. The receptors originated from a boy aged 5 to 17 in good health.

The genes are TRBV10-3 and TRBJ2-7; 7 bases are shared with TRBD1. This CDR3 has 15 amino acids. J gave up 6 bases and V 0 bases, and 8 bases lay outside the gene matches. Germline assignment: CDR1 ENHRY and CDR2 SYGVKD. This chain's CDR3 is CAISESTGWEGEQYF. In nucleotides, the CDR3 is TGTGCCATCAGTGAGTCGACAGGGTGGGAAGGCGAGCAGTACTTC.

The chain uses TRBV6-9 and TRBJ1-1; D is perhaps TRBD1 (6 bases). This CDR3 is 16 amino acids long. CDR1 is MNHGY, CDR2 SVAAGI, per germline. V was pared by 2 bases and J by 6 bases, with 19 bases between. As DNA, the CDR3 is TGTGCCAGCAGTTATCGGTCCACAGGGAACTCCGCTGAAGCTTTCTTT. It codes for CASSYRSTGNSAEAFF.

This clonotype was seen a few times. The V gene is TRBV12-3 or TRBV12-4, the J gene TRBJ2-5, with 8 bases matching TRBD2. The end of the DNA is better explained by TRBJ2-1, so the J call may be wrong. The CDR3 spans 16 residues. Here the CDR3 DNA reads TGTGCCAGCACCTCTGACCCGGGGGGGCTTTACAATGAGCAGTTCTTC. This sequence encodes CASTSDPGGLYNEQFF.

This clonotype showed up just a few times. The chain combines TRBV29-1 with TRBJ1-1, with unresolved D. This CDR3 region has 12 residues. The V and J ends lost 4 bases and 4 bases respectively, with 10 bases between them. Germline V gene sequence: CDR1 SQVTM, CDR2 ANQGSEA. This chain's CDR3 is CSVVGEGTEAFF. The CDR3 DNA follows: TGCAGCGTTGTAGGTGAAGGCACTGAAGCTTTCTTT.

Concerning this clonotype: One end of the junction is discordant with germline, which a read error may explain. V gene TRBV5-1 combines with J gene TRBJ1-2; possible D gene TRBD1, 5 bases. Per germline, CDR1 SGHRS and CDR2 YFSETQ. This CDR3 contains 13 residues. The CDR3 spells CGSSPRRGNGYTF. The CDR3 DNA reads as TGCGGCAGCAGCCCCCGAAGGGGAAATGGCTACACCTTC.

The chain has TRBV2 and TRBJ2-7; 7 bases align to TRBD2. The CDR3 consists of 15 residues. Trimming at V came to 2 bases and at J to 2 bases, leaving 6 bases not matched to a gene. The germline CDR1 and CDR2 sequences are SNHLY and FYNNEI. The DNA for the CDR3 is TGTGCCAGCAGTGAAAGGTCTAGCGGAGCCTACGAGCAGTACTTC. Its translation: CASSERSSGAYEQYF.

The chain employs TRBV2 and TRBJ2-2, with TRBD1 identical over 8 bases. The V gene end was trimmed by 7 bases and the J gene end by 4 bases; junction bases not matched to a gene: 8. Per the germline V gene, CDR1 is SNHLY and CDR2 is FYNNEI. The CDR3 has 15 amino acids. CDR3 nucleotides: TGTGCCAGCACCACCAGGGGGCAGGGCACCGGGGAGCTGTTTTTT. This sequence encodes CASTTRGQGTGELFF.

The CDR3 DNA follows: TGTGCCAGCAGTTTAGGAGCGGGGTTTCAGCCCCAGCATTTT. Amino acid sequence: CASSLGAGFQPQHF. This sequence joins TRBV12-3 or TRBV12-4 and TRBJ1-5; D ambiguous. V was clipped by 1 base and J by 6 bases, with 10 bases between them. This CDR3 is 14 amino acids long.

The chain is built from TRBV28 and TRBJ2-3; D uncertain. V shed 5 bases and J shed 4 bases, with 16 bases lying between them. The germline V gene has CDR1 MDHEN and CDR2 SYDVKM. The CDR3 is 15 amino acids. CDR3 protein: CASSPDPRWADTQYF. In nucleotides, the CDR3 is TGTGCCAGCAGTCCGGACCCACGGTGGGCAGATACGCAGTATTTT.

CDR3 sequence reads: CASSFGVGDYGYTF. The CDR3 coding sequence is TGTGCCAGCAGCTTTGGTGTAGGGGACTATGGCTACACCTTC. This chain uses TRBV7-3 with TRBJ1-2; a weak D match, TRBD1 (5 bases). Germline-derived CDR1 and CDR2 are SGHTA and FQGTGA. V was clipped by 3 bases and J by 3 bases, with 11 bases between them. The CDR3 contains 14 residues.

The rearrangement links TRBV5-5 to TRBJ2-1; D tentatively reads TRBD1 or TRBD2 (5 bases each). The tail of the sequence fits TRBJ2-7 better, so the J call may be wrong. This CDR3 contains 14 residues. Germline CDR1 is SGHKS and CDR2 is YYEKEE (reference sequence). The CDR3 region has the DNA TGTGCCAGCAGCTTGATGTGGGACCTATACGAGCAGTACTTC. It yields the protein CASSLMWDLYEQYF.

The J gene is TRBJ2-5, the V gene TRBV7-2; D may be TRBD2 (5 bases). The CDR3 is 15 amino acids. Trimming cost V 1 base and J 5 bases, with 14 bases left between them. Germline V gene lookup returns CDR1 SGHTA and CDR2 FQGNSA. DNA of the CDR3: TGTGCCAGCAGCTTAGGGTCGGCGTCTAGCGAGACCCAGTACTTC. Its translation: CASSLGSASSETQYF. The whole variable domain, filled in from reference TRBV7-2 and TRBJ2-5, reads GAGVSQSPSNKVTEKGKDVELRCDPISGHTALYWYRQSLGQGLEFLIYFQGNSAPDKSGLPSDRFSAERTGGSVSTLTIQRTQQEDSAVYLCASSLGSASSETQYFGPGTRLLVL.

The chain combines TRBV13 with TRBJ1-1, with D tentatively TRBD1 (5 bases). The CDR3 totals 12 residues. V lost 5 bases to trimming and J lost 3 bases, with 7 bases between them. Germline CDR1 is PRHDT and CDR2 is FYEKMQ (reference sequence). The CDR3 region has the DNA TGTGCCAGCAGCAAACAGGACACTGAAGCTTTCTTT. Protein sequence: CASSKQDTEAFF.

This clonotype was detected a few times. The V gene is TRBV6-6, the J gene TRBJ1-4; no firm D call. CDR1 is MNHNY, CDR2 SVGAGI, per germline (reference sequence). Trimming stripped 6 bases from V and 7 bases from J, with 21 bases between. The CDR3 is 16 residues long. CDR3 residues: CASRPPTVLEGEKLFF. The CDR3 DNA reads TGTGCCAGCAGACCCCCGACTGTGCTGGAGGGTGAAAAACTGTTTTTT.

This clonotype has just a few counts. This chain links TRBV20-1 with TRBJ2-7; 7 nucleotides match TRBD2. J was trimmed by 0 bases and V by 7 bases; bases with no gene match: 9. Germline-derived CDR1 and CDR2 are DFQATT and SNEGSKA (reference sequence). The CDR3 loop spans 14 amino acids. CDR3 sequence reads: CSVRDYQSSYEQYF. The CDR3 DNA follows: TGCAGTGTAAGGGACTACCAGAGCTCCTACGAGCAGTACTTC.

This chain connects TRBV7-2 to TRBJ2-5; TRBD1 might be the D (7 bases). The assigned J gene may be wrong: the sequence end matches TRBJ2-7 better. The CDR3 sequence is 14 residues long. From germline, CDR1 is SGHTA and CDR2 FQGNSA. In DNA form, the CDR3 reads TGTGCCAGCTCCCTTTGGAGGGGGCACTACGAGCAGTACTTC. Translating it yields CASSLWRGHYEQYF.

This chain uses TRBV20-1 with TRBJ2-3; D gene ambiguous. V lost 6 bases, J lost 5 bases, and 9 bases lay in between. The CDR3 runs to 11 residues. Germline CDR1 is DFQATT and CDR2 is SNEGSKA (reference sequence). CDR3 nucleotide sequence: TGCAGTGCGAAAGTGGTAGATACGCAGTATTTT. This gives the protein CSAKVVDTQYF.

In its sample, this clonotype was seen a few times. CDR3 sequence (DNA): TGTGCCAGCAGTACTCCCAGGGAGCAGTACTTC. Its translation is CASSTPREQYF. This chain joins TRBV6-6 and TRBJ2-5, with D perhaps being TRBD1 or TRBD2 (5 bases each). The germline V gene has CDR1 MNHNY and CDR2 SVGAGI (reference sequence). V was trimmed by 5 bases and J by 11 bases, leaving 12 bases between them. The CDR3 sequence is 11 residues long.

CDR3 sequence reads: CSARELRYYNEQFF. The CDR3 DNA reads as TGCAGTGCTAGAGAGCTTAGGTACTACAATGAGCAGTTCTTC. The chain has TRBV20-1 and TRBJ2-1; D remains ambiguous. CDR3 size: 14 residues. With 0 bases removed from V and 3 bases from J, the gap between germline ends came to 9 bases. CDR1 and CDR2 from the germline V gene are DFQATT and SNEGSKA (reference sequence).